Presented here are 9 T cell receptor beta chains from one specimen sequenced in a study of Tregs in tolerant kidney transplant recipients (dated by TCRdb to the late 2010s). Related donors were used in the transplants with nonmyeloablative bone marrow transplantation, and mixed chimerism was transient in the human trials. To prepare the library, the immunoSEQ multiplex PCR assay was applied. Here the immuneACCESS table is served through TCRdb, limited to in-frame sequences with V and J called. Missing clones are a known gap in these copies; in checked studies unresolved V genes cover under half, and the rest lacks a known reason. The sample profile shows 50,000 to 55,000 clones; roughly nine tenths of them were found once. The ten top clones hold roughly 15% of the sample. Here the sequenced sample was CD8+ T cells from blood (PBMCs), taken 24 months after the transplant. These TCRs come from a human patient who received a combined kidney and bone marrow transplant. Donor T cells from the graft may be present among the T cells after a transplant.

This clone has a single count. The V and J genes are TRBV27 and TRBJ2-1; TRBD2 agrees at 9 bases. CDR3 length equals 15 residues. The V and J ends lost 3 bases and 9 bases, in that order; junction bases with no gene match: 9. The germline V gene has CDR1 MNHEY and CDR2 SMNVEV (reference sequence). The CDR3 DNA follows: TGTGCCAGCAGTTTTATGGCGGGGGGGGCCATTGAGCAGTTCTTC. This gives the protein CASSFMAGGAIEQFF.

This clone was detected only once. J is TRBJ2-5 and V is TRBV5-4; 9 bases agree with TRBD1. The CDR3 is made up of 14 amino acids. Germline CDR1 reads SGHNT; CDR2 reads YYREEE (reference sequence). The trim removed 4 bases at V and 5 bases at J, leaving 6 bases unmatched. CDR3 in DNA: TGTGCCAGCAGCCAGGACAGGGGTGGCGAGACCCAGTACTTC. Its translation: CASSQDRGGETQYF.

CDR3 residues: CASSFPGTSGRGYEQFF. CDR3 DNA: TGTGCCAGCAGCTTTCCGGGGACTAGCGGGAGAGGGTATGAGCAGTTCTTC. V is TRBV5-6 and J is TRBJ2-1; 14 positions agree with TRBD2. The J segment lost 8 bases and the V segment lost 2 bases, leaving 9 bases of the junction unmatched. The CDR3 covers 17 residues. CDR1 and CDR2 (germline): SGHDT, YYEEEE.

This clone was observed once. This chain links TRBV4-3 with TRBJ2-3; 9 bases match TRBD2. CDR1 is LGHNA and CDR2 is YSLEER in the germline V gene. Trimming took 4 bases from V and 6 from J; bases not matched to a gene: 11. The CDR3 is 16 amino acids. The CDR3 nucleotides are TGCGCCAGCAGCCCCGGGACTAGCACTTGGGGGGATACGCAGTATTTT. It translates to CASSPGTSTWGDTQYF.

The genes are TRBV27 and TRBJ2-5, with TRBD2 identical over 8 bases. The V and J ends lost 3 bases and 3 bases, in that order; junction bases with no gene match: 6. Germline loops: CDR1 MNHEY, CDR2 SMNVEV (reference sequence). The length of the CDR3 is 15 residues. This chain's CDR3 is CASSFSGGAEETQYF. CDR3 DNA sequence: TGTGCCAGCAGTTTTTCCGGGGGGGCCGAAGAGACCCAGTACTTC.

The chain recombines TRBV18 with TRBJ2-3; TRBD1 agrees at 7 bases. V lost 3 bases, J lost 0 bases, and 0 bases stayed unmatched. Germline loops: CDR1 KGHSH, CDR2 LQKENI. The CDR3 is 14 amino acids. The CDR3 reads CASSPTGSTDTQYF. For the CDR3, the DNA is TGTGCCAGCTCACCGACAGGGAGCACAGATACGCAGTATTTT.

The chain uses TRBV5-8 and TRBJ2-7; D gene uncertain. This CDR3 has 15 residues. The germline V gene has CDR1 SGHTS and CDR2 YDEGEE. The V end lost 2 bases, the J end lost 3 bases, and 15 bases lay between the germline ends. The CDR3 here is CASSFIAAKSYEQYF. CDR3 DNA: TGTGCCAGCAGCTTCATTGCGGCCAAGAGCTACGAGCAGTACTTC.

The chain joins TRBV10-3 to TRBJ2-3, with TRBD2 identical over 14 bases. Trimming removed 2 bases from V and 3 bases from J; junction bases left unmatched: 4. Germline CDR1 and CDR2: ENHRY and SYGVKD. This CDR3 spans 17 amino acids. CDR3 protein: CAISEPRLAGGTDTQYF. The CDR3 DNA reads TGTGCCATCAGTGAGCCCCGACTAGCGGGGGGGACAGATACGCAGTATTTT.

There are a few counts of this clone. The CDR3 nucleotides are TGTGCCAGTAGTGCGGGGGTGAACACTGAAGCTTTCTTT. Translated: CASSAGVNTEAFF. The rearrangement joins TRBV19 to TRBJ1-1; possible D gene TRBD1, 5 bases. Germline V CDR1 and CDR2: LNHDA, SQIVND (reference sequence). The CDR3 consists of 13 residues. Trimming cost V 5 bases and J 0 bases, with 7 bases left between them.